Detailed here is one T cell receptor beta chain. The data were taken from a study of shared clonotypes between healthy human individuals. The CDR3 loop spans 13 amino acids. V lost 3 bases and J lost 4, with 6 bases in between. CDR1 is ENHRY, CDR2 SYGVKD, per germline. The method was immunoSEQ multiplex PCR; TCRdb's version includes in-frame clones alone and lacks a portion of them. The table includes about 2.4 million clones, approximately 92% detected once. The receptor was isolated from a man aged 18-30 years in good health. Sequenced material: naive CD4+ T cells sorted from blood. The subset is: CD45RA+ positively selected. V is TRBV10-3 and J is TRBJ1-4; D is ambiguous. CDR3 residues: CAISESFNEKLFF. The CDR3 DNA sequence: TGTGCCATCAGTGAATCTTTTAATGAAAAACTGTTTTTT.